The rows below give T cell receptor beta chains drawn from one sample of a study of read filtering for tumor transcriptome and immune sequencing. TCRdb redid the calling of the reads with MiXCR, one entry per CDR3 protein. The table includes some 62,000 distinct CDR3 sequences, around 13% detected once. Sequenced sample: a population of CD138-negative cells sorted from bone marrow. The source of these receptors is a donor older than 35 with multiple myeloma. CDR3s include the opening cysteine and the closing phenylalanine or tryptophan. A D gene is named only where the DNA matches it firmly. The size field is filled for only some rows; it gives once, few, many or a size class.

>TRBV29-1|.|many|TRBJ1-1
CSVAEAGMNTEAFF
TGCAGCGTTGCTGAGGCGGGTATGAACACTGAAGCTTTCTTT
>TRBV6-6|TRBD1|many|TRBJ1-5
CASTPGTGSSQPQHF
TGTGCCAGCACTCCCGGGACAGGGAGCAGCCAGCCCCAGCATTTT
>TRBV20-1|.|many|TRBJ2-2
CSARAATTDTGELFF
TGCAGTGCTAGAGCGGCGACGACGGACACCGGGGAGCTGTTTTTT
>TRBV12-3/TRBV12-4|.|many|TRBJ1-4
CASTLRSGNEKLFF
TGTGCCAGCACCCTAAGGTCGGGGAATGAAAAACTGTTTTTT
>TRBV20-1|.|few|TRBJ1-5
CSARRDFNQPQHF
TGCAGTGCTAGAAGGGACTTCAATCAGCCCCAGCATTTT
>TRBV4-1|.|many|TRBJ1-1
CASSQQGSTEAFF
TGCGCCAGCAGCCAACAGGGGAGCACTGAAGCTTTCTTT
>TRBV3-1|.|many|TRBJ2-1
CASSYSGPGSSSF
TGTGCCAGCAGCTATTCGGGCCCAGGTTCGAGTTCTTTC
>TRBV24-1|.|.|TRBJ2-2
CATSDYGDTNTGELFF
TGTGCCACCAGTGACTACGGGGACACCAACACCGGGGAGCTGTTTTTT
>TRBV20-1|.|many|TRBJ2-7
CSAPSELTYEQYF
TGCAGTGCTCCATCGGAACTTACCTACGAGCAGTACTTC
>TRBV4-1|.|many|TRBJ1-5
CASSQVSTGNQPQHF
TGCGCCAGCAGCCAAGTTTCTACAGGTAATCAGCCCCAGCATTTT
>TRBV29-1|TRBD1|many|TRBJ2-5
CSGKRTGEETQYF
TGCAGCGGTAAAAGGACAGGGGAAGAGACCCAGTACTTC
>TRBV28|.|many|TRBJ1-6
CASSFGGQSSPLHF
TGTGCCAGCAGTTTTGGGGGGCAGAGTTCACCCCTCCACTTT
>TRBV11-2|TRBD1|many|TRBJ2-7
CASSPRRDRLHYEQYF
TGTGCCAGCAGCCCGCGACGGGACAGACTCCACTACGAGCAGTACTTC
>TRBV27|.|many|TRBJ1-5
CASSLSPVGSNQPQHF
TGTGCCAGCAGTTTATCCCCGGTGGGTAGCAATCAGCCCCAGCATTTT
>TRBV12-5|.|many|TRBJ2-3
CASGLRESTDTQYF
TGTGCTAGTGGTCTCAGGGAAAGCACAGATACGCAGTATTTT
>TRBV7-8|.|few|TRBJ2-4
CASSSVGTGKNIQYF
TGTGCCAGCAGCTCGGTCGGTACAGGAAAAAACATTCAGTACTTC
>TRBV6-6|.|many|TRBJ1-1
CASSYLLGRVGTEAFF
TGTGCCAGCAGTTACCTGCTTGGCAGGGTAGGGACTGAAGCTTTCTTT
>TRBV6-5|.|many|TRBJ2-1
CASSYKTQQFF
TGTGCCAGCAGTTACAAGACGCAGCAGTTCTTC
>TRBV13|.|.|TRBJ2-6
CASSLAAHSGANVLTF
TGTGCCAGCAGCTTAGCGGCCCACTCTGGGGCCAACGTCCTGACTTTC
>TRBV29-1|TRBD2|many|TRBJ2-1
CSVVAGESYNEQFF
TGCAGCGTTGTAGCGGGAGAGTCCTACAATGAGCAGTTCTTC
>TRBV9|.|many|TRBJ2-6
CASSPPAGANVLTF
TGTGCCAGCAGCCCCCCGGCTGGGGCCAACGTCCTGACTTTC
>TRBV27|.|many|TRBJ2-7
CASSLKGPYEQYF
TGTGCCAGCAGTTTAAAGGGACCCTACGAGCAGTACTTC
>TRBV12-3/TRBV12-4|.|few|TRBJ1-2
CASSLNRDRGYTF
TGTGCCAGCAGTCTCAACAGGGATCGGGGCTACACCTTC
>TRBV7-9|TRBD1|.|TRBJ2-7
CASSSTWTGRLEQYF
TGTGCCAGCAGCTCTACTTGGACAGGGAGGCTCGAGCAGTACTTC
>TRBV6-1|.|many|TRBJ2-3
CACATVDTQYF
TGTGCCTGCGCTACGGTAGATACGCAGTATTTT
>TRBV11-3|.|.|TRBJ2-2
CASSLDLVAQGDRSTGELFF
TGTGCCAGCAGCTTAGATCTCGTGGCCCAGGGTGACCGGAGCACTGGGGAGCTGTTTTTT
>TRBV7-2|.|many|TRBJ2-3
CASSLDRASSTDTQYF
TGTGCCAGCAGCTTAGATCGAGCTAGTAGCACAGATACGCAGTATTTT
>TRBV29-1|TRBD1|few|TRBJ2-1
CSVRTGGDNEQFF
TGCAGCGTACGGACAGGGGGGGACAATGAGCAGTTCTTC
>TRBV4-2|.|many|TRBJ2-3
CASSQVVGVTQYF
TGTGCCAGCAGCCAAGTGGTGGGAGTTACGCAGTATTTT
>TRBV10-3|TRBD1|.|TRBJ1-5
CATFPGQGNQLQHF
TGTGCCACTTTTCCGGGACAGGGAAATCAGCTCCAGCATTTT
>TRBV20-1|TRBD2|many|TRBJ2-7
CSAYGTSGYEQYF
TGCAGTGCCTACGGTACTAGCGGATACGAGCAGTACTTC
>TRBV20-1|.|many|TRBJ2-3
CSAPPVEGGTDTQYF
TGCAGTGCCCCCCCCGTGGAGGGGGGGACAGATACGCAGTATTTT
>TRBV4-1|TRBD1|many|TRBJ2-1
CASSQDLGQSGNEQFF
TGCGCCAGCAGCCAAGATTTGGGACAGTCCGGCAATGAGCAGTTCTTC
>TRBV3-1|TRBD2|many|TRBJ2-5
CASSPVASGGQETQYF
TGTGCCAGCAGTCCCGTGGCTAGCGGGGGGCAAGAGACCCAGTACTTC
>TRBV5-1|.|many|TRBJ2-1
CASSYDSGSQFF
TGCGCCAGCAGCTATGACTCCGGATCCCAGTTCTTC
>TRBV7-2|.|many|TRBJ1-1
CASSLVRQGGTEAFF
TGTGCCAGCAGCTTAGTTCGTCAGGGAGGCACTGAAGCTTTCTTT
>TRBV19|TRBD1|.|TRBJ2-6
CASSVRDRGPFNGANVLTF
TGTGCCAGTAGTGTCCGGGACAGGGGACCCTTTAACGGGGCCAACGTCCTGACTTTC
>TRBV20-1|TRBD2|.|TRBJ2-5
CSASPGLAGGEETQYF
TGCAGTGCTAGTCCGGGACTAGCGGGAGGAGAAGAGACCCAGTACTTC
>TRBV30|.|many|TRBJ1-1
CAWISHNTEAFF
TGTGCCTGGATCAGCCATAACACTGAAGCTTTCTTT
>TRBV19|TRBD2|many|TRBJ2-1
CASGGESYNEQFF
TGTGCCAGTGGGGGGGAGTCCTACAATGAGCAGTTCTTC
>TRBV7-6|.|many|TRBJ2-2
CASSLLPETGELFF
TGTGCCAGCAGCTTACTTCCTGAAACCGGGGAGCTGTTTTTT